Sequencing of this T cell receptor (beta chain) was carried out in a study of beta chain features in type 1 diabetes. General study results and limits: Patients and controls would be equally affected if PCR favored shorter templates. Shorter TCRB CDR3s, moderately but significantly so, marked every one of the four CD4+ subsets in Type 1 diabetes patients. Junctions at VDJ sites from type 1 diabetes patients had fewer insertions and more deletions. Small HLA sub-analyses could not settle whether HLA shapes TCRB rearrangement.

The isolated RNA, all of it, was reverse transcribed, so expressed TCRB transcripts were what got sequenced. The repertoire was sequenced with immunoSEQ multiplex PCR; TCRdb's copy has only in-frame clones and lacks some. The sample gives 250,000 to 300,000 clones, 20% to 25% of which show up once; 0.012% is in the top ten. This clone showed up just once. The antigen is undetermined. V lost 3 bases to trimming and J lost 2 bases, with 11 bases between them. The CDR3 length is 14 residues. Germline lookup yields CDR1 SGHAT and CDR2 FQNNGV. This clonotype was sampled from a woman aged 25 to 39 with type 1 diabetes. The gene calls are TRBV11-2 and TRBJ2-7; no clear D. The sequencing sample was made of naive CD4+ T cells from blood. The CDR3 protein is CASSLQEETYEQYF. For the CDR3, the DNA is TGTGCCAGCAGCTTGCAGGAAGAAACCTACGAGCAGTACTTC.